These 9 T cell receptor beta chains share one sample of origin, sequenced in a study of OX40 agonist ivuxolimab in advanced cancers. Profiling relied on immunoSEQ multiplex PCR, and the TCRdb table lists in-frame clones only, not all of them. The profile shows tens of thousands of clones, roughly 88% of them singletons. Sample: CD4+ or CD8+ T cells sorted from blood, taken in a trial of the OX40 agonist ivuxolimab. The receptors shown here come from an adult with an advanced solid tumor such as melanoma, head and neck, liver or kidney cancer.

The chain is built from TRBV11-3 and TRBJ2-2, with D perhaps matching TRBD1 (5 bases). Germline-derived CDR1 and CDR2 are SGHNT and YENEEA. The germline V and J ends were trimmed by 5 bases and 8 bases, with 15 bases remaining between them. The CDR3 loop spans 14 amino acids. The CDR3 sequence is CASSLAPGRGELFF. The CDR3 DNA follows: TGTGCCAGCAGCCTTGCGCCAGGGCGAGGGGAGCTGTTTTTT. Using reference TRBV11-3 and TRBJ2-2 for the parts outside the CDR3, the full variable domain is EAGVVQSPRYKIIEKKQPVAFWCNPISGHNTLYWYLQNLGQGPELLIRYENEEAVDDSQLPKDRFSAERLKGVDSTLKIQPAELGDSAVYLCASSLAPGRGELFFGEGSRLTVL.

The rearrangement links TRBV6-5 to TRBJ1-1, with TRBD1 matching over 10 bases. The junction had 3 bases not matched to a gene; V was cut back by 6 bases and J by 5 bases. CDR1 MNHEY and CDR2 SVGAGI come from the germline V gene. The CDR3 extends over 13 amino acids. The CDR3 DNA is TGTGCCAGCAGCGACAGGGGGCAGACTGAAGCTTTCTTT. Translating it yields CASSDRGQTEAFF.

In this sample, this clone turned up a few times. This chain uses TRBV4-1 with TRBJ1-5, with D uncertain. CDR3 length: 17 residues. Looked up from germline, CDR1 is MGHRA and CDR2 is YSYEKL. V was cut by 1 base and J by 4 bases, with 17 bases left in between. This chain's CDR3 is CASSQAEVRRRNQPQHF. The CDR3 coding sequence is TGCGCCAGCAGCCAAGCGGAGGTTAGGAGGAGGAATCAGCCCCAGCATTTT.

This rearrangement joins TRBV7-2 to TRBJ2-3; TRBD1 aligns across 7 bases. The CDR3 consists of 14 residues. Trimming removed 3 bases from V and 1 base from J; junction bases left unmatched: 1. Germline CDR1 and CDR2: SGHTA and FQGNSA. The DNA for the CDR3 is TGTGCCAGCAGCTTCGACAGGGGCACAGATACGCAGTATTTT. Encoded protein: CASSFDRGTDTQYF.

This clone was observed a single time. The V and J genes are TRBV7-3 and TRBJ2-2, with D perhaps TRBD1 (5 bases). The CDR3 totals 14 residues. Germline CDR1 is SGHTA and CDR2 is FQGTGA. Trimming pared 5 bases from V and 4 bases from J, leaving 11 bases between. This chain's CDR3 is CASSPGFGTGELFF. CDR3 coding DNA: TGTGCCAGCAGCCCAGGGTTCGGCACCGGGGAGCTGTTTTTT.

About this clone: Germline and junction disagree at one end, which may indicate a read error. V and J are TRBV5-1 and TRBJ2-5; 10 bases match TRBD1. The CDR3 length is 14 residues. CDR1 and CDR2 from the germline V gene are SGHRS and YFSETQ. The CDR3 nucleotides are TGCGCCAGCAGCTTGAATCGGAATCAGGGACAGGGGAACTTC. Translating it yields CASSLNRNQGQGNF.

As DNA, the CDR3 is TGTGCCAGCAGCTTCGACAGGGCGGGTAATGAAAAACTGTTTTTT. This codes for CASSFDRAGNEKLFF. This sequence joins TRBV7-8 and TRBJ1-4, with 7 bases aligning to TRBD1. The germline CDR1 and CDR2 sequences are SGHVS and FQNEAQ. This CDR3 is 15 amino acids long. The ends lost 3 bases at V and 4 bases at J; junction bases unmatched: 5.

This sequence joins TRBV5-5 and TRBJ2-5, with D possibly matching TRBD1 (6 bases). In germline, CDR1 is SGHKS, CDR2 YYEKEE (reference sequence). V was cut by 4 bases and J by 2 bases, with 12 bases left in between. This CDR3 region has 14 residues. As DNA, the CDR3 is TGTGCCAGCAGCCAGGGGACGGCTCAAGAGACCCAGTACTTC. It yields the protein CASSQGTAQETQYF.

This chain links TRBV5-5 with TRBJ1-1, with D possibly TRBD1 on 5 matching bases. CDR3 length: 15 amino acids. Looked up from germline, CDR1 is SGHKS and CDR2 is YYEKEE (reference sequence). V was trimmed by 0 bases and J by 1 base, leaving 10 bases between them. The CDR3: CASSLGPTENTEAFF. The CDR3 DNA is TGTGCCAGCAGCTTGGGGCCGACAGAGAACACTGAAGCTTTCTTT. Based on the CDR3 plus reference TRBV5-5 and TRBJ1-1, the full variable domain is DAGVTQSPTHLIKTRGQQVTLRCSPISGHKSVSWYQQVLGQGPQFIFQYYEKEERGRGNFPDRFSARQFPNYSSELNVNALLLGDSALYLCASSLGPTENTEAFFGQGTRLTVV.